This T cell receptor (beta chain) comes out of a study of glioma-infiltrating T cells after dendritic cell vaccination. Trimming removed 5 bases at V and 6 bases at J, with 17 bases between. The germline V gene encodes CDR1 SEHNR and CDR2 FQNEAQ (reference sequence). The CDR3 loop spans 14 amino acids. This clone was observed a single time. The target antigen is unknown. Amplification used 60 V beta primers and 13 J beta primers. TCRdb's copy holds only in-frame clones and misses some; the assay was immunoSEQ multiplex PCR. This repertoire shows approximately 90,000 clones, around 85% found once; its top ten account for about 2.9%. Study-level results: Higher pretreatment TIL content predicted longer progression-free time and survival.

The TCR sequence derives from a human donor with glioblastoma. The J gene is TRBJ2-7, the V gene TRBV7-9; D is possibly TRBD2 (6 bases). Here the sequenced sample was blood, taken before dendritic cell vaccination. The CDR3 DNA follows: TGTGCCAGCAGCCTCGGCTTGGGGGGTACCGAGCAGTACTTC. Amino acids: CASSLGLGGTEQYF.